Each of the 29 T cell receptor beta chains below was sequenced from the same sample in a study of T cell clones after liver transplantation. Assay: immunoSEQ multiplex PCR; the TCRdb copy retains only in-frame clones and omits some. The sample has some 34,000 clones; just under 95% are singletons. The sample here was CD8+ T cells from blood, taken 12 months after liver transplant. The receptors were sampled from a human patient who received a liver transplant. Some T cells may be the graft donor's.

The chain recombines TRBV5-1 with TRBJ1-1; D unclear. Trimming stripped 1 base from V and 0 bases from J, with 7 bases between. The germline CDR1 and CDR2 sequences are SGHRS and YFSETQ. The CDR3 is made up of 14 amino acids. The CDR3 here is CASSLTSVNTEAFF. As DNA, the CDR3 is TGCGCCAGCAGCTTGACGTCTGTGAACACTGAAGCTTTCTTT.

This chain joins TRBV30 and TRBJ1-1; D gene uncertain. V was cut by 2 bases and J by 1 base, with 8 bases left in between. There are 13 residues in the CDR3. Germline values: CDR1 GTSNPN, CDR2 SVGIG (reference sequence). The CDR3 sequence: CAWSLASNTEAFF. CDR3 bases: TGTGCCTGGAGTCTGGCCTCGAACACTGAAGCTTTCTTT.

The V call is TRBV6-6, the J call TRBJ1-5, with 8 bases aligning to TRBD1. The CDR3 covers 14 residues. CDR1 MNHNY and CDR2 SVGAGI come from the germline V gene (reference sequence). Unmatched junction bases numbered 7, after V lost 8 bases and J lost 4 bases. CDR3 nucleotides: TGTGCCAGCTATATTGGACAGGGAAATCAGCCCCAGCATTTT. It encodes CASYIGQGNQPQHF.

The chain couples TRBV5-6 to TRBJ2-7, with a weak D call TRBD2 (5 bases). The V end lost 1 base, the J end lost 2 bases, and 25 bases lay between the germline ends. The CDR3 runs to 19 residues. Germline assignment: CDR1 SGHDT and CDR2 YYEEEE. Here the CDR3 reads CASSLWSPAKATRAYEQYF. The CDR3 bases are TGTGCCAGCAGCTTGTGGTCACCGGCCAAGGCAACGAGGGCCTACGAGCAGTACTTC.

The chain uses TRBV19 and TRBJ2-7, with 9 bases matching TRBD2. Losses at the gene ends were 1 base for V and 3 bases for J; bases not matched to a gene: 4. This CDR3 has 15 amino acids. CDR1 is LNHDA, CDR2 SQIVND, per germline (reference sequence). The CDR3 DNA sequence: TGTGCCAGTAGTATAGGCGGCGGGGGGGTCTACGAGCAGTACTTC. It encodes CASSIGGGGVYEQYF. The full variable domain, its missing parts supplied by reference TRBV19 and TRBJ2-7, is DGGITQSPKYLFRKEGQNVTLSCEQNLNHDAMYWYRQDPGQGLRLIYYSQIVNDFQKGDIAEGYSVSREKKESFPLTVTSAQKNPTAFYLCASSIGGGGVYEQYFGPGTRLTVT.

The chain links TRBV6-5 to TRBJ2-2, with 10 bases that match TRBD1. The V gene end was trimmed by 2 bases and the J gene end by 3 bases; junction bases not matched to a gene: 0. The CDR3 sequence is 15 residues long. Germline V CDR1 and CDR2: MNHEY, SVGAGI. CDR3 sequence: CASSYGTGDTGELFF. The DNA for the CDR3 is TGTGCCAGCAGTTACGGGACAGGGGACACCGGGGAGCTGTTTTTT.

The gene calls are TRBV19 and TRBJ1-3; 9 bases are a match to TRBD1. The CDR3 sequence is 16 residues long. Per germline, CDR1 LNHDA and CDR2 SQIVND (reference sequence). V lost 3 bases and J lost 3; bases outside the gene matches: 6. As DNA, the CDR3 is TGTGCCAGTAGTATGGGGACAGGGTTCATTGGAAACACCATATATTTT. Protein product: CASSMGTGFIGNTIYF.

Sample share makes this clone medium-sized. The chain recombines TRBV10-3 with TRBJ2-1; 8 nucleotides align to TRBD2. The germline gives CDR1 ENHRY, CDR2 SYGVKD. J lost 7 bases, V lost 7 bases, and 6 bases had no gene match. The CDR3 spans 13 residues. The CDR3: CAITGGRTNEQFF. CDR3 coding DNA: TGTGCCATCACTGGCGGGAGGACGAATGAGCAGTTCTTC.

The J gene is TRBJ2-2, the V gene TRBV2; TRBD2 might be the D (6 bases). Germline V gene sequence: CDR1 SNHLY, CDR2 FYNNEI. V lost 1 base, J lost 1 base, and 7 bases lay in between. This CDR3 has 15 residues. The chain's CDR3 is CASSEVSGNTGELFF. The CDR3 region has the DNA TGTGCCAGCAGTGAAGTTAGCGGGAACACCGGGGAGCTGTTTTTT.

The chain's CDR3 is CASNGGNTIYF. CDR3 DNA: TGTGCCAGCAACGGTGGAAACACCATATATTTT. The rearrangement uses TRBV2 and TRBJ1-3, with D uncertain. This CDR3 spans 11 amino acids. Trimming left V 7 bases short and J 3 bases short, with 4 bases between. Germline V CDR1 and CDR2: SNHLY, FYNNEI.

The genes are TRBV29-1 and TRBJ1-1; D is unclear. The CDR3 is 13 residues long. The V end lost 3 bases, the J end lost 0 bases, and 8 bases lay between the germline ends. Per germline, CDR1 SQVTM and CDR2 ANQGSEA. This chain's CDR3 is CSVDVSLNTEAFF. As DNA, the CDR3 is TGCAGCGTTGATGTCAGCTTGAACACTGAAGCTTTCTTT.

The rearrangement uses TRBV5-8 and TRBJ2-1; TRBD2 might be the D (5 bases). CDR1 is SGHTS and CDR2 is YDEGEE in the germline V gene. Trimming shortened V by 0 bases and J by 5 bases, and 15 bases separated the two germline ends. The CDR3 is 16 residues long. DNA for the CDR3: TGTGCCAGCAGCTTGGTGTCTGAGGGAGTAGACAATGAGCAGTTCTTC. This sequence encodes CASSLVSEGVDNEQFF.

The chain carries TRBV29-1 and TRBJ2-1; 9 bases are a match to TRBD1. V lost 4 bases to trimming and J lost 6 bases; unmatched junction nucleotides: 4. Germline values: CDR1 SQVTM, CDR2 ANQGSEA. The CDR3 runs to 13 residues. The CDR3 is CSVAPTGGNEQFF. For the CDR3, the DNA is TGCAGCGTTGCCCCGACAGGGGGCAATGAGCAGTTCTTC.

V is TRBV7-9 and J is TRBJ2-1; D may be TRBD1 (6 bases). V was pared by 1 base and J by 5 bases, with 12 bases between. Looked up from germline, CDR1 is SEHNR and CDR2 is FQNEAQ (reference sequence). This CDR3 has 15 residues. CDR3 protein: CASSLGNRVNNEQFF. The CDR3 DNA reads as TGTGCCAGCAGCTTAGGGAACAGGGTAAACAATGAGCAGTTCTTC.

V gene TRBV5-6 combines with J gene TRBJ2-5; 12 bases are a match to TRBD2. The CDR3 has 18 amino acids. Unmatched junction bases numbered 8, after V lost 2 bases and J lost 0 bases. The germline V gene encodes CDR1 SGHDT and CDR2 YYEEEE. The CDR3: CASSFGLAGWGDQETQYF. DNA for the CDR3: TGTGCCAGCAGCTTCGGACTAGCGGGATGGGGCGACCAAGAGACCCAGTACTTC.

The chain uses TRBV19 and TRBJ2-7; no clear D. The CDR3 is made up of 14 amino acids. Trimming left V 4 bases short and J 0 bases short, with 10 bases between. CDR1 LNHDA and CDR2 SQIVND come from the germline V gene (reference sequence). CDR3 protein: CASSTGLGSYEQYF. CDR3 sequence (DNA): TGTGCCAGTAGTACCGGGCTAGGCTCCTACGAGCAGTACTTC. The full variable domain, completed using reference TRBV19 and TRBJ2-7, is DGGITQSPKYLFRKEGQNVTLSCEQNLNHDAMYWYRQDPGQGLRLIYYSQIVNDFQKGDIAEGYSVSREKKESFPLTVTSAQKNPTAFYLCASSTGLGSYEQYFGPGTRLTVT.

V usage is TRBV11-2 and J usage is TRBJ1-6; D may be TRBD1 (5 bases). CDR1 SGHAT and CDR2 FQNNGV come from the germline V gene. V lost 3 bases to trimming and J lost 7 bases, with 13 bases between them. The CDR3 extends over 15 amino acids. The CDR3 sequence: CASSFSGRVNSPLHF. Written as DNA, the CDR3 is TGTGCCAGCAGCTTTAGCGGCAGGGTGAATTCACCCCTCCACTTT.

This clone has only one observation. V gene TRBV6-1 combines with J gene TRBJ2-7; D unresolved. Germline V gene sequence: CDR1 MNHNS, CDR2 SASEGT. V was trimmed by 6 bases and J by 1 base, leaving 1 base between them. This CDR3 region has 10 residues. As DNA, the CDR3 is TGTGCCAGCAGGTCCTACGAGCAGTACTTC. Translation gives CASRSYEQYF.

Written as DNA, the CDR3 is TGTGCCAGCAGCGAGGGATGGGGGGCCCAAGAGACCCAGTACTTC. It encodes CASSEGWGAQETQYF. The J gene is TRBJ2-5, the V gene TRBV6-1, with D possibly called TRBD1 or TRBD2 (6 bases each). Germline V gives CDR1 MNHNS, CDR2 SASEGT. Trimming left V 6 bases short and J 1 base short, with 15 bases between. The CDR3 runs 15 residues.

This clone was counted a single time. J is TRBJ2-7 and V is TRBV27, with D tentatively TRBD2 (6 bases). CDR3 length: 13 amino acids. V was shortened by 2 bases and J by 12 bases, with 17 bases between the two germline ends. Looked up from germline, CDR1 is MNHEY and CDR2 is SMNVEV (reference sequence). The CDR3 protein is CASSLGDSHPRYF. The CDR3 DNA reads as TGTGCCAGCAGTTTAGGGGACTCCCATCCTCGGTACTTC.

The DNA for the CDR3 is TGTGCCAGCAGCTTAGTCGGGACGGGAGCGGAGACCCAGTACTTC. Its protein product is CASSLVGTGAETQYF. The chain joins TRBV11-2 to TRBJ2-5, with a weak D call TRBD2 (6 bases). Germline V CDR1 and CDR2: SGHAT, FQNNGV. The CDR3 is made up of 15 amino acids. V was pared by 1 base and J by 5 bases, with 14 bases between.

This clone qualifies as medium-sized (0.01 to 0.1%). J is TRBJ1-1 and V is TRBV7-8; TRBD1 aligns across 7 bases. Per germline, CDR1 SGHVS and CDR2 FQNEAQ. The CDR3 has 12 residues. The V gene end was trimmed by 5 bases and the J gene end by 8 bases; junction bases not matched to a gene: 5. This CDR3 reads CASSPGGQEAFF. The CDR3 coding sequence is TGTGCCAGCAGCCCCGGGGGACAGGAAGCTTTCTTT.

The chain carries TRBV4-2 and TRBJ2-1, with 9 positions matching TRBD2. The V and J ends lost 0 bases and 6 bases, in that order; junction bases with no gene match: 6. This CDR3 is built from 16 residues. The germline V gene has CDR1 LGHNA and CDR2 YNFKEQ. As DNA, the CDR3 is TGTGCCAGCAGCCAAGAAATGCGGGAGGGCTTCAATGAGCAGTTCTTC. This codes for CASSQEMREGFNEQFF.

This chain connects TRBV4-1 to TRBJ1-1, with 8 bases matching TRBD1. J lost 1 base, V lost 3 bases, and 7 bases had no gene match. The CDR3 sequence is 16 residues long. CDR1 is MGHRA, CDR2 YSYEKL, per germline. The CDR3 is CASSHATGGRNTEAFF. In DNA form, the CDR3 reads TGCGCCAGCAGCCATGCCACAGGGGGAAGGAACACTGAAGCTTTCTTT.

The chain is built from TRBV18 and TRBJ2-1; D possibly corresponds to TRBD1 (6 bases). Trimming removed 1 base at V and 5 bases at J, with 12 bases between. Germline lookup yields CDR1 KGHSH and CDR2 LQKENI. CDR3 length equals 15 residues. CDR3 in amino acids: CASSPRIGGNNEQFF. Here the CDR3 DNA reads TGTGCCAGCTCACCACGAATTGGGGGCAACAATGAGCAGTTCTTC.

This clone was counted a few times. The chain couples TRBV2 to TRBJ2-7; 7 bases are shared with TRBD2. V gave up 1 base and J gave up 4 bases; unmatched junction bases: 7. The CDR3 has 15 amino acids. Germline values: CDR1 SNHLY, CDR2 FYNNEI. Here the CDR3 reads CASSEGAGRGYEQYF. The CDR3 bases are TGTGCCAGCAGTGAAGGGGCGGGGAGGGGATACGAGCAGTACTTC.

This chain connects TRBV29-1 to TRBJ2-3, with D possibly matching TRBD2 (6 bases). Per germline, CDR1 SQVTM and CDR2 ANQGSEA. Trimming left V 7 bases short and J 1 base short, with 9 bases between. The CDR3 covers 12 residues. The CDR3 loop reads CSAGGGTDTQYF. In nucleotides, the CDR3 is TGCAGCGCCGGAGGGGGCACAGATACGCAGTATTTT.

In this sample, this clone turned up once. The chain recombines TRBV5-1 with TRBJ2-5; D assignment may be TRBD1 or TRBD2 (5 bases each). Trimming shortened V by 0 bases and J by 3 bases, and 18 bases separated the two germline ends. The CDR3 runs to 17 residues. The germline gives CDR1 SGHRS, CDR2 YFSETQ. The CDR3 DNA reads as TGCGCCAGCAGCTTGGTGGTCGGGGACCCGCTCAAAGAGACCCAGTACTTC. It encodes CASSLVVGDPLKETQYF.

The chain carries TRBV27 and TRBJ2-7, with unresolved D. From germline, CDR1 is MNHEY and CDR2 SMNVEV (reference sequence). CDR3 length equals 13 residues. Trimming pared 8 bases from V and 6 bases from J, leaving 17 bases between. CDR3 in amino acids: CASGTGPKGEQYF. DNA for the CDR3: TGTGCCAGCGGAACCGGGCCCAAAGGCGAGCAGTACTTC.